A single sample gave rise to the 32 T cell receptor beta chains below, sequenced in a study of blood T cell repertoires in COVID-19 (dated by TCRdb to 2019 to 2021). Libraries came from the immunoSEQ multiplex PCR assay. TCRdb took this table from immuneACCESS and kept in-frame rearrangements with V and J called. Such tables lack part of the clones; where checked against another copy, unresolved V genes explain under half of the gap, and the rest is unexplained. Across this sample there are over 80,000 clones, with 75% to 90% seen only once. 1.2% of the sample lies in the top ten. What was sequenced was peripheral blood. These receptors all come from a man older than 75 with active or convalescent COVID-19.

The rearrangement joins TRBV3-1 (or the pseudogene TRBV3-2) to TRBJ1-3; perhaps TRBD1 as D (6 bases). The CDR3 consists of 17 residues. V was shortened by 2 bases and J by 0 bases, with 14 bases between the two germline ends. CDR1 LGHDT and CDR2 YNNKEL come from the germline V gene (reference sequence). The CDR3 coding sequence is TGTGCCAGCAGCCAACCATTACGGGACACCTCTGGAAACACCATATATTTT. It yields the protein CASSQPLRDTSGNTIYF.

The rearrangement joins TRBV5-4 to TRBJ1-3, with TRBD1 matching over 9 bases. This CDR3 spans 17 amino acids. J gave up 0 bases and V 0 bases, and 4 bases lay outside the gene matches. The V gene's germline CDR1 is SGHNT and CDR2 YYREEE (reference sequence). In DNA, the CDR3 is TGTGCCAGCAGCTTGGCACGGACAGGGGTCTCTGGAAACACCATATATTTT. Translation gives CASSLARTGVSGNTIYF. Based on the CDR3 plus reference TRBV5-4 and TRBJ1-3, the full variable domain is ETGVTQSPTHLIKTRGQQVTLRCSSQSGHNTVSWYQQALGQGPQFIFQYYREEENGRGNFPPRFSGLQFPNYSSELNVNALELDDSALYLCASSLARTGVSGNTIYFGEGSWLTVV.

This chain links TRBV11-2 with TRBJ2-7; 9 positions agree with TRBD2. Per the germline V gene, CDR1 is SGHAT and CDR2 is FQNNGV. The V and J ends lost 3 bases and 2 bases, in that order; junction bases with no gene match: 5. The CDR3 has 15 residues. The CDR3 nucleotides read TGTGCCAGCAGCTTGGCGCCTAGCGGGACCTACGAGCAGTACTTC. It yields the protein CASSLAPSGTYEQYF. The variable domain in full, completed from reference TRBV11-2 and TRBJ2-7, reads EAGVAQSPRYKIIEKRQSVAFWCNPISGHATLYWYQQILGQGPKLLIQFQNNGVVDDSQLPKDRFSAERLKGVDSTLKIQPAKLEDSAVYLCASSLAPSGTYEQYFGPGTRLTVT.

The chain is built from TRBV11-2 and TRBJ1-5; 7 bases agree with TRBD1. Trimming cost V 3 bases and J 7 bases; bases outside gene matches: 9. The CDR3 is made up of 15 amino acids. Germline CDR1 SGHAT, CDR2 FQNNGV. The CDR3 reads CASSLSTGVGQPQHF. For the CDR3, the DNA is TGTGCCAGCAGCTTGAGTACAGGGGTGGGACAGCCCCAGCATTTT.

CDR3 DNA sequence: TGTGCCAGCTCACCGAAAGAGGGACTAGGTGGGGAGACCCAGTACTTC. Its translation is CASSPKEGLGGETQYF. This chain connects TRBV18 to TRBJ2-5, with 8 bases aligning to TRBD2. Germline CDR1 and CDR2: KGHSH and LQKENI. The junction had 11 bases not matched to a gene; V was cut back by 3 bases and J by 5 bases. The CDR3 is 16 amino acids. The full variable domain, in which reference TRBV18 and TRBJ2-5 provide the parts outside the CDR3, is NAGVMQNPRHLVRRRGQEARLRCSPMKGHSHVYWYRQLPEEGLKFMVYLQKENIIDESGMPKERFSAEFPKEGPSILRIQQVVRGDSAAYFCASSPKEGLGGETQYFGPGTRLLVL.

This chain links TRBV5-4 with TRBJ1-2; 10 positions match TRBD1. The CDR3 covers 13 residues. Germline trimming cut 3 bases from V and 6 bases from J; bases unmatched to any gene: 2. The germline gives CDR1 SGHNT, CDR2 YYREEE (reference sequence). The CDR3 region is CASSSDRGHGYTF. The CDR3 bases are TGTGCCAGCAGCTCAGACAGGGGGCATGGCTACACCTTC.

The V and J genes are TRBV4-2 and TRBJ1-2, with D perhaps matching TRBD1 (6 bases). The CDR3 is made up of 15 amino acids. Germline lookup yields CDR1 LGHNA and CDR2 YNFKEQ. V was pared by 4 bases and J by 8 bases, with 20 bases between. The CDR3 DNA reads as TGTGCCAGCAGCCTTCGGGGGGGGGCCCCTGGAGGCTACACCTTC. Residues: CASSLRGGAPGGYTF.

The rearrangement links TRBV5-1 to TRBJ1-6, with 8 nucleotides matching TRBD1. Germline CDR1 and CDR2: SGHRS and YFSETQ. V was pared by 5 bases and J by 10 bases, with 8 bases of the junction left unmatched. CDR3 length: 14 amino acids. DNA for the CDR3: TGCGCCAGCAGACCCGGACAGGGTGGGTCACCCCTCCACTTT. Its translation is CASRPGQGGSPLHF. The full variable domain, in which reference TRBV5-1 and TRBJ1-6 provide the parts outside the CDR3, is KAGVTQTPRYLIKTRGQQVTLSCSPISGHRSVSWYQQTPGQGLQFLFEYFSETQRNKGNFPGRFSGRQFSNSRSEMNVSTLELGDSALYLCASRPGQGGSPLHFGNGTRLTVT.

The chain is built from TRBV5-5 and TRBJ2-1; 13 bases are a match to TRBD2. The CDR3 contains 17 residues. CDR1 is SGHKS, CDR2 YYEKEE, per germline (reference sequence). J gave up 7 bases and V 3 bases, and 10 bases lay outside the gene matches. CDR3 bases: TGTGCCAGCAGCTCAATACCGGGACTAGCGGGATGGAATGAGCAGTTCTTC. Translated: CASSSIPGLAGWNEQFF.

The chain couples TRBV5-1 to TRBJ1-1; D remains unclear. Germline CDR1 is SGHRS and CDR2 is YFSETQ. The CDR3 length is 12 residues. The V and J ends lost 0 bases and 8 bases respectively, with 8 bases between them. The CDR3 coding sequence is TGCGCCAGCAGCTTGGAGGCGGGGGAAGCTTTCTTT. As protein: CASSLEAGEAFF.

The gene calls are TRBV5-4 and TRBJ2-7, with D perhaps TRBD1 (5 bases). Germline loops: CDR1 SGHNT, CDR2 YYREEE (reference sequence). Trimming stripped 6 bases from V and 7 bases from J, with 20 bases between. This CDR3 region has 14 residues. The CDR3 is CASTRRGSLREQYF. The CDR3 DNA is TGTGCCAGCACCCGAAGGGGAAGCTTACGTGAGCAGTACTTC.

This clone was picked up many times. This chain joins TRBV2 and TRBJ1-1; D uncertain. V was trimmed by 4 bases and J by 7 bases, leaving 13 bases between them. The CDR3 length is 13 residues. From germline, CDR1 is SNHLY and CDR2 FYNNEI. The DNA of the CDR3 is TGTGCCAGCAGTGGTGTAGGAGATCTTGAAGCTTTCTTT. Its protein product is CASSGVGDLEAFF.

CDR3 region: CASSHLGGRAPNTGELFF. In DNA, the CDR3 is TGTGCCAGCAGTCACCTCGGCGGGAGGGCCCCGAACACCGGGGAGCTGTTTTTT. V is TRBV6-6 and J is TRBJ2-2, with 9 bases matching TRBD2. Losses at the gene ends were 5 bases for V and 0 bases for J; bases not matched to a gene: 10. The CDR3 has 18 residues. Germline V gives CDR1 MNHNY, CDR2 SVGAGI (reference sequence).

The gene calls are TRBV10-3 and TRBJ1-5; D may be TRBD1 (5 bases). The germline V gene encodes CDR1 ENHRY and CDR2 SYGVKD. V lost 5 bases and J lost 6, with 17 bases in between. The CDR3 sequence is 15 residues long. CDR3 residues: CAISSGLGEGQPQHF. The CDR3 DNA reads TGTGCCATCAGTTCGGGACTGGGCGAGGGTCAGCCCCAGCATTTT.

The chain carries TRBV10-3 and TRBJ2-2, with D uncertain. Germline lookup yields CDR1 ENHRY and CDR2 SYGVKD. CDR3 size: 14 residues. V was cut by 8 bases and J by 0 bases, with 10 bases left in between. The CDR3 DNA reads TGTGCCATCGCGAAAGTGGCGAACACCGGGGAGCTGTTTTTT. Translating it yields CAIAKVANTGELFF.

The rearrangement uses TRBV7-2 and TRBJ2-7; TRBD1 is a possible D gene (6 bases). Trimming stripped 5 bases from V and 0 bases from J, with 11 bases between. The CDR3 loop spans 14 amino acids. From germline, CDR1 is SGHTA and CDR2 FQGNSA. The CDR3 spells CASSEDRSSYEQYF. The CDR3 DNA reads TGTGCCAGCAGCGAAGACAGGAGCTCCTACGAGCAGTACTTC. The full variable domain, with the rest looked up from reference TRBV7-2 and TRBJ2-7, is GAGVSQSPSNKVTEKGKDVELRCDPISGHTALYWYRQSLGQGLEFLIYFQGNSAPDKSGLPSDRFSAERTGGSVSTLTIQRTQQEDSAVYLCASSEDRSSYEQYFGPGTRLTVT.

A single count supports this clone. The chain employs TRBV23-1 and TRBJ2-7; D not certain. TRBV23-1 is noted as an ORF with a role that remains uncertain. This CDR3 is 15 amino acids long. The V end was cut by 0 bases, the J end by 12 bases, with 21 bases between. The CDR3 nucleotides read TGCGCCAGCAGTCAATCGTATCACCTCCGGCGGCCTTGGTACTTC. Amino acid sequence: CASSQSYHLRRPWYF.

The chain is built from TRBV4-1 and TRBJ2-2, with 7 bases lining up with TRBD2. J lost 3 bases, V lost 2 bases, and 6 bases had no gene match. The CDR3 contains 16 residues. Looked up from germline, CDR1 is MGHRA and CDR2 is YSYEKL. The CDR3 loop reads CASSQLAGVYTGELFF. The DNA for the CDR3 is TGCGCCAGCAGCCAATTGGCGGGGGTGTACACCGGGGAGCTGTTTTTT.

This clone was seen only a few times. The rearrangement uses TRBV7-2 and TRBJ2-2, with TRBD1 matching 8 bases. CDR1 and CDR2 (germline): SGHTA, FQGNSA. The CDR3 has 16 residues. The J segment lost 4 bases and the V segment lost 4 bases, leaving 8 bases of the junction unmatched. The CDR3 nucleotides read TGTGCCAGCAGCTCGCAGGGGGCGGGGATCACCGGGGAGCTGTTTTTT. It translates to CASSSQGAGITGELFF.

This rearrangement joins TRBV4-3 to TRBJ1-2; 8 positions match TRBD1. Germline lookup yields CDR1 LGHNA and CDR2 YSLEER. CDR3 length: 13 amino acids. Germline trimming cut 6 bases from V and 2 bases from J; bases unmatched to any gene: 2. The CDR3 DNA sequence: TGCGCCAGCAGAAACAGGGGGAACTATGGCTACACCTTC. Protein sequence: CASRNRGNYGYTF.

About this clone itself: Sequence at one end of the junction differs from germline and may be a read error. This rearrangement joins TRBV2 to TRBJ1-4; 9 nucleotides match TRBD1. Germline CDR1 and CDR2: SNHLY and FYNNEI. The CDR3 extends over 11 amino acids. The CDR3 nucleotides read TGTGCCAGCAGTGAGAGAGACAGGGGGAGCTTT. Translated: CASSERDRGSF.

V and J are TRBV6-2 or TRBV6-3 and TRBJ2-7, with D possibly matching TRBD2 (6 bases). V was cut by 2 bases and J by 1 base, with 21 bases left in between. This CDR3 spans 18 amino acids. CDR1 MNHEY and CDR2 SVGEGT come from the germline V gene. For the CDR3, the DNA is TGTGCCAGCAGTTACGCGAAGGCTCGGGAGCGGAGGTCCTACGAGCAGTACTTC. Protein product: CASSYAKARERRSYEQYF.

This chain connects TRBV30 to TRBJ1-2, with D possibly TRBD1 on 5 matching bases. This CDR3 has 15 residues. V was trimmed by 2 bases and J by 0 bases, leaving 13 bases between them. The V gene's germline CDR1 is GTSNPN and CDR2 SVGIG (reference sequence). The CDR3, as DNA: TGTGCCTGGAGTCAATCGACAGCCACTAACTATGGCTACACCTTC. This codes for CAWSQSTATNYGYTF.

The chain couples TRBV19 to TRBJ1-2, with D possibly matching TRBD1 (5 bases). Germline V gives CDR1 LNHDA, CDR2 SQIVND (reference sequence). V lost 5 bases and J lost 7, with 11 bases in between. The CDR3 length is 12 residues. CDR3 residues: CASSGGLFGYTF. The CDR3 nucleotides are TGTGCCAGTAGTGGGGGACTTTTTGGCTACACCTTC.

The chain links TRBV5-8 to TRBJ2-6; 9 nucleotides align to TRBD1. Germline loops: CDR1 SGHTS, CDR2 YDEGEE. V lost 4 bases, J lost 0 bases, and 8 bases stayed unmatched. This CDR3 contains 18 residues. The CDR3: CASSPGTGSPSGANVLTF. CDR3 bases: TGTGCCAGCAGCCCCGGGACAGGGTCTCCCTCTGGGGCCAACGTCCTGACTTTC.

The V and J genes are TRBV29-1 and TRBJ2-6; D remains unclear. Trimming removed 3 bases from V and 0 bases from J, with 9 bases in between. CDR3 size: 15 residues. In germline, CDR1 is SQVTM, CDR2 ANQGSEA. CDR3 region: CSVETTGSGANVLTF. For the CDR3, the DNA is TGCAGCGTTGAGACGACGGGCTCTGGGGCCAACGTCCTGACTTTC.

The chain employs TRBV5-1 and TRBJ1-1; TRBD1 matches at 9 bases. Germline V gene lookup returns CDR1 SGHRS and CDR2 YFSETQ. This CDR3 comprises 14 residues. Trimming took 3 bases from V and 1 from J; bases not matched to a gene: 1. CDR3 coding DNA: TGCGCCAGCAGCTCGGGACAGGGGAACACTGAAGCTTTCTTT. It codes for CASSSGQGNTEAFF.

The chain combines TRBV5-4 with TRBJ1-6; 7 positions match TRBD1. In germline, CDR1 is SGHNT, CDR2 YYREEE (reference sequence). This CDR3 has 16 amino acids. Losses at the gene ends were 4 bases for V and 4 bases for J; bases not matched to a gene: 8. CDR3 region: CASSRSSGQYNSPLHF. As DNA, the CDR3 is TGTGCCAGCAGCAGAAGTTCGGGACAGTATAATTCACCCCTCCACTTT.

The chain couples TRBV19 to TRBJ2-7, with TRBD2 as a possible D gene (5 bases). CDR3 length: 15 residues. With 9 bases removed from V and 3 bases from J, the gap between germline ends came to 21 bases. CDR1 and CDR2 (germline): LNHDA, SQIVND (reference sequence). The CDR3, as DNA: TGTGCCAGCAGACGGTCCTCCCAAGACTACTACGAGCAGTACTTC. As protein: CASRRSSQDYYEQYF. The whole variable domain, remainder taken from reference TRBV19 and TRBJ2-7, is DGGITQSPKYLFRKEGQNVTLSCEQNLNHDAMYWYRQDPGQGLRLIYYSQIVNDFQKGDIAEGYSVSREKKESFPLTVTSAQKNPTAFYLCASRRSSQDYYEQYFGPGTRLTVT.

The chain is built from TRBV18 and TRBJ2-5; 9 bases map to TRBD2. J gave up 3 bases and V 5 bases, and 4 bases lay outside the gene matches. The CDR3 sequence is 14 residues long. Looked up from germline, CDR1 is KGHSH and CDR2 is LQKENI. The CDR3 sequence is CASSSTSGEETQYF. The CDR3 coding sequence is TGTGCCAGCTCATCGACTAGCGGAGAAGAGACCCAGTACTTC.

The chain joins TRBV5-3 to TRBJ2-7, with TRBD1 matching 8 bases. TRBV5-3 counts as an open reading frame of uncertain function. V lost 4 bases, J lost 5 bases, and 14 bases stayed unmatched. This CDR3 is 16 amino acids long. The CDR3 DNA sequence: TGTGCCAGAAGCCTGCCTCAAGGACAGGGAGGAGACGAGCAGTACTTC. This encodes CARSLPQGQGGDEQYF.

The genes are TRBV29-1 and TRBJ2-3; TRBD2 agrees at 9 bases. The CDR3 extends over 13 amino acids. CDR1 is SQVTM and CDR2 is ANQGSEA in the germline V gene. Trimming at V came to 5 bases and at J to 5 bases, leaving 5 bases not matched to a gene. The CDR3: CSVSPSGIDTQYF. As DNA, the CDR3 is TGCAGCGTTTCGCCTAGCGGGATAGATACGCAGTATTTT.